Listed here is a single T cell receptor beta chain. Its antigen is as yet unknown. The data were taken from a study of CXCR3-negative and CXCR3-positive naive CD8 T cells. General study points: Naive subsets showed comparable surface CD5, and TCR interaction strength was also inferred from TRB CDR3 physicochemistry. Diversity ran similarly high across both naive subsets but far lower in memory CD8+ cells. Comparison of naive cells showed more hydrophobic TRB CDR3s in CXCR3-positive than in CXCR3-negative naive cells. Naive CXCR3-negative cells resembled naive CXCR3-positive cells in TRBV-TRBJ usage; memory cells differed.

The method, 5' RACE with UMI labels, was used to prepare the TRB cDNA libraries. With the 5' RACE reads reprocessed, TCRdb shows one record per CDR3 protein and no DNA. The repertoire shows some 47,000 distinct CDR3 sequences; the top ten hold 0.56%. The CDR3 sequence is 18 residues long. This clonotype originated in a human donor in good health. Some clones in this sample may be carry-over from other donors' samples. The genes are TRBV12-3 or TRBV12-4 and TRBJ2-7; TCRdb's D gene call, TRBD2, goes unchecked for lack of DNA. Sequencing was performed on naive CXCR3+ CD8+ T cells from blood. Described subset: CD45RO-CCR7+CD27+CD95- naive CD8+ T cells expressing CXCR3 (TNR3+). The CDR3: CASSLYLSSGETSYEQYF.